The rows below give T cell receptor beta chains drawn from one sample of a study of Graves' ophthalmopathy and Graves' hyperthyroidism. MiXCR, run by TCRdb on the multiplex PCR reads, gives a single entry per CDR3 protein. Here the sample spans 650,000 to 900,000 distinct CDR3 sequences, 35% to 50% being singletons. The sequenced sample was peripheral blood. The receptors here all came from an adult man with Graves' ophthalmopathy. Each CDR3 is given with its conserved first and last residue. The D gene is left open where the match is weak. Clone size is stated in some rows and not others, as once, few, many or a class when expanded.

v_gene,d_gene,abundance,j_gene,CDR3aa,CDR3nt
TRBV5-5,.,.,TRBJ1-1,CASSWDPETEAFF,TGTGCCAGCAGCTGGGACCCAGAAACTGAAGCTTTCTTT
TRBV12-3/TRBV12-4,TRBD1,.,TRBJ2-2,CASSMTGSNTGELFF,TGTGCCAGCAGTATGACAGGGTCCAACACCGGGGAGCTGTTTTTT
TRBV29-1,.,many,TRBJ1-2,CVAWQGEHGYTF,TGCGTTGCGTGGCAGGGTGAACATGGCTACACCTTC
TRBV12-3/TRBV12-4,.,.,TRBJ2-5,CASDGVHETQYF,TGTGCTAGCGACGGGGTCCACGAGACCCAGTACTTC
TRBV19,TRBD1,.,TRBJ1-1,CASSLSGQGEAFF,TGTGCCAGTAGTCTTAGTGGACAGGGTGAAGCTTTCTTT
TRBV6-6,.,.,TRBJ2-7,CASSYLAPAPSYEQYF,TGTGCCAGCAGTTACTTAGCCCCTGCTCCCTCCTACGAGCAGTACTTC
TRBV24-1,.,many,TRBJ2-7,CATSDSSAGYEQYF,TGTGCCACCAGTGATTCGTCCGCCGGGTACGAGCAGTACTTC
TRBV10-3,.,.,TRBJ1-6,CASSYNMGNSPLHF,TGTGCCAGCAGTTATAATATGGGGAATTCACCCCTCCACTTT
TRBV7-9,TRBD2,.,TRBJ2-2,CASSPAPTGTTHRWELFF,TGTGCCAGCAGCCCAGCCCCTACCGGGACTACACACCGGTGGGAGCTGTTTTTT
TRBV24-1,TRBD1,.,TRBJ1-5,CATSAEGQDNQPQHF,TGTGCCACCAGTGCCGAGGGACAGGACAATCAGCCCCAGCATTTT